Below, 27 T cell receptor beta chains from the same sample are listed, as sequenced in a study of blood T cell repertoires in COVID-19. The assay was immunoSEQ multiplex PCR, and TCRdb's table has in-frame clones only and misses some. The sample records approximately 440,000 clones, approximately 86% being singletons. The specimen sequenced was PBMCs or T cells enriched from blood (not recorded which). The source is a woman aged 18-30 years who had recovered from COVID-19.

V is TRBV9 and J is TRBJ2-7; 7 bases map to TRBD1. Trimming took 1 base from V and 6 from J; bases not matched to a gene: 10. The V gene's germline CDR1 is SGDLS and CDR2 YYNGEE. The CDR3 is 15 amino acids. CDR3 protein: CASSVRLGQDREQYF. The CDR3, as DNA: TGTGCCAGCAGCGTAAGGCTCGGACAGGATCGCGAGCAGTACTTC.

This sequence joins TRBV28 and TRBJ2-7, with 8 bases identical to TRBD1. Germline trimming cut 4 bases from V and 6 bases from J; bases unmatched to any gene: 11. The CDR3 has 15 residues. Per the germline V gene, CDR1 is MDHEN and CDR2 is SYDVKM. CDR3: CASSSPLTGVSEQYF. CDR3 bases: TGTGCCAGCAGTTCCCCCTTGACAGGGGTTAGCGAGCAGTACTTC.

The table lists this clone with a count of one. The rearrangement joins TRBV7-2 to TRBJ2-5, with 8 bases that match TRBD2. V gave up 5 bases and J gave up 4 bases; unmatched junction bases: 9. The CDR3 is made up of 15 amino acids. CDR1 and CDR2 (germline): SGHTA, FQGNSA. The CDR3 spells CASSPPTSEGETQYF. The CDR3 bases are TGTGCCAGCAGCCCGCCGACTAGCGAAGGAGAGACCCAGTACTTC.

The chain joins TRBV18 to TRBJ2-5; 7 bases are a match to TRBD1. Trimming took 3 bases from V and 5 from J; bases not matched to a gene: 3. Germline lookup yields CDR1 KGHSH and CDR2 LQKENI. The CDR3 contains 13 residues. CDR3 nucleotides: TGTGCCAGCTCACCGGGACAGCGGGAGACCCAGTACTTC. Residues: CASSPGQRETQYF.

The chain joins TRBV5-1 to TRBJ2-5; 7 nucleotides align to TRBD1. The V gene's germline CDR1 is SGHRS and CDR2 YFSETQ. V dropped 5 bases and J dropped 2; count of bases not matched to a gene: 3. This CDR3 is built from 13 residues. The CDR3: CASSRDSQETQYF. CDR3 in DNA: TGCGCCAGCAGTAGGGACAGTCAAGAGACCCAGTACTTC.

J is TRBJ1-4 and V is TRBV12-5; the D is unclear. V lost 0 bases and J 4 bases, leaving 12 bases between the germline ends. CDR1 is LGHNT and CDR2 is FRNRAP in the germline V gene. This CDR3 is 16 amino acids long. CDR3 protein: CASGLVHDTLNEKLFF. DNA for the CDR3: TGTGCTAGTGGTTTGGTACATGACACCCTTAATGAAAAACTGTTTTTT. The full variable domain, with the rest looked up from reference TRBV12-5 and TRBJ1-4, is DARVTQTPRHKVTEMGQEVTMRCQPILGHNTVFWYRQTMMQGLELLAYFRNRAPLDDSGMPKDRFSAEMPDATLATLKIQPSEPRDSAVYFCASGLVHDTLNEKLFFGSGTQLSVL.

This clone turned up a few times. The rearrangement joins TRBV5-8 to TRBJ2-1; the match to TRBD2 covers 7 bases. This CDR3 has 17 residues. CDR1 SGHTS and CDR2 YDEGEE come from the germline V gene. V lost 0 bases and J lost 0; bases outside the gene matches: 6. Here the CDR3 reads CASSLGGGGSSYNEQFF. DNA for the CDR3: TGTGCCAGCAGCTTGGGGGGCGGGGGAAGCTCCTACAATGAGCAGTTCTTC. The complete variable domain, with remaining parts taken from reference TRBV5-8 and TRBJ2-1, reads EAGVTQSPTHLIKTRGQQATLRCSPISGHTSVYWYQQALGLGLQFLLWYDEGEERNRGNFPPRFSGRQFPNYSSELNVNALELEDSALYLCASSLGGGGSSYNEQFFGPGTRLTVL.

This chain joins TRBV4-2 and TRBJ2-5, with a tentative D call TRBD1 (5 bases). CDR1 LGHNA and CDR2 YNFKEQ come from the germline V gene. This CDR3 comprises 17 residues. Trimming shortened V by 1 base and J by 2 bases, and 17 bases separated the two germline ends. CDR3 sequence (DNA): TGTGCCAGCAGCCAAGTTTCCGGGCAGGGCCCACAAGAGACCCAGTACTTC. As protein: CASSQVSGQGPQETQYF.

This rearrangement joins TRBV7-9 to TRBJ1-4; D is uncertain. The CDR3 contains 13 residues. V was trimmed by 3 bases and J by 5 bases, leaving 7 bases between them. Germline V lookup: CDR1 SEHNR, CDR2 FQNEAQ (reference sequence). In nucleotides, the CDR3 is TGTGCCAGCAGCTTGAGTATGAATGAAAAACTGTTTTTT. It specifies CASSLSMNEKLFF.

The chain has TRBV5-1 and TRBJ1-1, with TRBD1 matching 10 bases. The V segment lost 4 bases and the J segment 5 bases; nucleotides outside the gene matches: 11. CDR3 length: 16 residues. Per germline, CDR1 SGHRS and CDR2 YFSETQ. The chain's CDR3 is CASSPATGGSGTEAFF. DNA for the CDR3: TGCGCCAGCAGCCCGGCGACAGGGGGCTCCGGAACTGAAGCTTTCTTT.

This chain links TRBV9 with TRBJ2-1; TRBD2 agrees at 11 bases. The junction had 8 bases not matched to a gene; V was cut back by 4 bases and J by 8 bases. The CDR3 covers 15 residues. Germline CDR1 reads SGDLS; CDR2 reads YYNGEE. CDR3 nucleotides: TGTGCCAGCAGCCTTAGCGGGGGGGCCGGATATGAGCAGTTCTTC. Translation gives CASSLSGGAGYEQFF.

The V and J genes are TRBV29-1 and TRBJ1-2, with D uncertain. The CDR3 is 15 amino acids. CDR1 is SQVTM and CDR2 is ANQGSEA in the germline V gene. V was trimmed by 0 bases and J by 4 bases, leaving 15 bases between them. CDR3: CSVEDPSREIYGYTF. The CDR3, as DNA: TGCAGCGTTGAAGATCCATCGCGGGAAATCTATGGCTACACCTTC.

This clone appeared a few times. The V gene is TRBV4-2, the J gene TRBJ2-3, with 8 bases identical to TRBD2. Germline values: CDR1 LGHNA, CDR2 YNFKEQ. This CDR3 is 13 amino acids long. Trimming cost V 6 bases and J 4 bases; bases outside gene matches: 3. Here the CDR3 DNA reads TGTGCCAGCAGTGTCGGGGGGGCAGATACGCAGTATTTT. This encodes CASSVGGADTQYF.

The chain couples TRBV28 to TRBJ1-4; D possibly corresponds to TRBD1 (6 bases). Germline V lookup: CDR1 MDHEN, CDR2 SYDVKM. Trimming shortened V by 8 bases and J by 7 bases, and 17 bases separated the two germline ends. The CDR3 contains 14 residues. CDR3 loop: CASLPGERGEKLFF. The DNA for the CDR3 is TGTGCCAGCTTACCAGGGGAGAGAGGTGAAAAACTGTTTTTT.

The chain recombines TRBV2 with TRBJ2-5; the D gene is possibly TRBD1 (6 bases). The CDR3 consists of 13 residues. The V gene's germline CDR1 is SNHLY and CDR2 FYNNEI. V lost 8 bases, J lost 4 bases, and 14 bases lay in between. The CDR3 region has the DNA TGTGCCAGCGAAGACAGGCCACTAGAGACCCAGTACTTC. Its translation is CASEDRPLETQYF.

The chain combines TRBV27 with TRBJ1-2, with D possibly being TRBD1 (5 bases). Trimming stripped 7 bases from V and 10 bases from J, with 19 bases between. Germline-derived CDR1 and CDR2 are MNHEY and SMNVEV (reference sequence). This CDR3 has 13 amino acids. The CDR3 reads CASTTGTGLPYTF. The CDR3 nucleotides are TGTGCCAGCACTACTGGAACAGGCCTCCCCTACACCTTC.

This clone occurred a few times. The rearrangement uses TRBV7-8 and TRBJ2-1; perhaps TRBD1 as D (5 bases). The CDR3 covers 16 residues. The V gene lost 1 base and the J gene lost 0 bases, with 10 bases spanning the gap. Germline assignment: CDR1 SGHVS and CDR2 FQNEAQ. DNA for the CDR3: TGTGCCAGCAGCTTAGGTGACAGAGCCTCCTACAATGAGCAGTTCTTC. Translation: CASSLGDRASYNEQFF.

This clone came up once. The chain is built from TRBV11-2 and TRBJ1-4; possible D gene TRBD1, 6 bases. The V gene's germline CDR1 is SGHAT and CDR2 FQNNGV. Trimming left V 5 bases short and J 8 bases short, with 18 bases between. The CDR3 spans 15 residues. As DNA, the CDR3 is TGTGCCAGCAGCAAAGGCAGGGGCGGAGTGGAAAAACTGTTTTTT. Its translation: CASSKGRGGVEKLFF.

This clone was detected once. This rearrangement joins TRBV5-5 to TRBJ2-5; a weak D match, TRBD1 (5 bases). V dropped 0 bases and J dropped 1 base, with 7 bases sitting between them. The germline V gene has CDR1 SGHKS and CDR2 YYEKEE (reference sequence). This CDR3 spans 14 amino acids. Here the CDR3 reads CASSLAQGQETQYF. The DNA of the CDR3 is TGTGCCAGCAGCTTGGCCCAGGGCCAAGAGACCCAGTACTTC. The whole variable domain, remainder taken from reference TRBV5-5 and TRBJ2-5, is DAGVTQSPTHLIKTRGQQVTLRCSPISGHKSVSWYQQVLGQGPQFIFQYYEKEERGRGNFPDRFSARQFPNYSSELNVNALLLGDSALYLCASSLAQGQETQYFGPGTRLLVL.

The chain uses TRBV3-1 (or the pseudogene TRBV3-2) and TRBJ1-2, with 10 positions matching TRBD1. The length of the CDR3 is 15 residues. The V segment lost 6 bases and the J segment 4 bases; nucleotides outside the gene matches: 8. Germline lookup yields CDR1 LGHDT and CDR2 YNNKEL (reference sequence). In nucleotides, the CDR3 is TGTGCCAGCAGGGCAGCGGACAGGGGGATCTATGGCTACACCTTC. This codes for CASRAADRGIYGYTF.

The V gene is TRBV24-1, the J gene TRBJ1-2; tentatively, D is TRBD1 (5 bases). Germline V lookup: CDR1 KGHDR, CDR2 SFDVKD. CDR3 size: 13 residues. V was shortened by 4 bases and J by 4 bases, with 9 bases between the two germline ends. CDR3 in amino acids: CATSETAFYGYTF. The CDR3 nucleotides read TGTGCCACCAGTGAGACAGCCTTCTATGGCTACACCTTC.

The V and J genes are TRBV7-2 and TRBJ2-7, with D maybe TRBD1 (5 bases). Between the trimmed V and J ends, which lost 4 bases and 0 bases, there was a span of 10 bases. Germline CDR1 is SGHTA and CDR2 is FQGNSA. This CDR3 has 14 amino acids. CDR3 nucleotide sequence: TGTGCCAGCAGCTCGTTACAGGTCTCCTACGAGCAGTACTTC. It is translated as CASSSLQVSYEQYF.

This clone was recorded a few times. The sample carries other DNA sequences with the same CDR3. The chain couples TRBV6-5 to TRBJ1-1; no reliable D call. V lost 6 bases, J lost 1 base, and 12 bases lay in between. CDR1 MNHEY and CDR2 SVGAGI come from the germline V gene. This CDR3 contains 14 residues. In DNA, the CDR3 is TGTGCCAGCAGGGATGCGGGCGGGAACACTGAAGCTTTCTTT. Encoded protein: CASRDAGGNTEAFF.

This clone occurred a few times. The chain couples TRBV5-4 to TRBJ2-2; 9 bases are a match to TRBD1. The trim removed 4 bases at V and 6 bases at J, leaving 4 bases unmatched. This CDR3 region has 14 residues. The germline CDR1 and CDR2 sequences are SGHNT and YYREEE (reference sequence). The CDR3 reads CASSRDREAGELFF. For the CDR3, the DNA is TGTGCCAGCAGCCGGGACAGGGAAGCCGGGGAGCTGTTTTTT.

This clone was recorded a few times. The rearrangement links TRBV5-5 to TRBJ2-3, with D possibly TRBD2 on 5 matching bases. The CDR3 covers 14 residues. Germline CDR1 SGHKS, CDR2 YYEKEE (reference sequence). V was pared by 0 bases and J by 6 bases, with 11 bases between. CDR3 coding DNA: TGTGCCAGCAGCTTGGCCAGGCGAGGGGATACGCAGTATTTT. Amino acid sequence: CASSLARRGDTQYF.

This chain uses TRBV2 with TRBJ1-4, with D tentatively TRBD1 (6 bases). CDR1 SNHLY and CDR2 FYNNEI come from the germline V gene. The CDR3 has 15 residues. V was pared by 7 bases and J by 0 bases, with 12 bases between. The CDR3 sequence is CASTPNRATNEKLFF. The CDR3 DNA reads TGTGCCAGCACTCCCAACAGGGCAACTAATGAAAAACTGTTTTTT.

The chain has TRBV12-3 or TRBV12-4 and TRBJ1-1, with D possibly TRBD1 on 5 matching bases. Trimming took 7 bases from V and 7 from J, leaving 16 bases between them. The length of the CDR3 is 13 residues. The CDR3 protein is CASTLTQGGEAFF. CDR3 in DNA: TGTGCCAGCACCCTGACCCAGGGTGGTGAAGCTTTCTTT.